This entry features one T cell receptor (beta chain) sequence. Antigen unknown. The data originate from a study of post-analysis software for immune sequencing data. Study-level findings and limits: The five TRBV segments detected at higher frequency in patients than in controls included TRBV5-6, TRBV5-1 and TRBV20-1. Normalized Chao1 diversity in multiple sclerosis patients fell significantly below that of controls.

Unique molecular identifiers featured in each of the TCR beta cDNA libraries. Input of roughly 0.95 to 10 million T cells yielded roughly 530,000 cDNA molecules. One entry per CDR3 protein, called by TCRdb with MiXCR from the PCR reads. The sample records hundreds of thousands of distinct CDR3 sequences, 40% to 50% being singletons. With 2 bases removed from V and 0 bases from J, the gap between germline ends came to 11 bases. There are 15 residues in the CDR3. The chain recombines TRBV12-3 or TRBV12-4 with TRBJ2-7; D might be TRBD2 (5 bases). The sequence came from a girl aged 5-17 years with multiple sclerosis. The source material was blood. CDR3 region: CASSLFIGDSYEQYF. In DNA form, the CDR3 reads TGTGCCAGCAGTTTATTCATCGGGGACTCCTACGAGCAGTACTTC.